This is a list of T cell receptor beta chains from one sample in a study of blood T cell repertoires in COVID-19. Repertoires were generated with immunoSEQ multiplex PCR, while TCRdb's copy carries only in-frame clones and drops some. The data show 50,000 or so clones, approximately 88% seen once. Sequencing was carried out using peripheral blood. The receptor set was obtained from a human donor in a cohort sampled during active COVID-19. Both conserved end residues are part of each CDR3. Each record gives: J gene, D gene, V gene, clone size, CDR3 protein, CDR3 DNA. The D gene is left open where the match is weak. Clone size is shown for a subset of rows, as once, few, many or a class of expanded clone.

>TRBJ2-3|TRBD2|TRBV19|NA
CASSAGGYADTQYF
TGTGCCAGTAGTGCGGGGGGCTACGCAGATACGCAGTATTTT
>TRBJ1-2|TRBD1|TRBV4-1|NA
CASSQALDRDRDRGLGGYTF
TGCGCCAGCAGCCAAGCCTTAGATAGAGACCGGGACAGGGGGCTGGGGGGCTACACCTTC
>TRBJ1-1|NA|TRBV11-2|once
CASSGGGNTEAFF
TGTGCCAGCAGCGGAGGAGGGAACACTGAAGCTTTCTTT
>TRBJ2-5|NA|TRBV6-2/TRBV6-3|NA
CASSRGRETQYF
TGTGCCAGCAGCCGGGGGCGAGAGACCCAGTACTTC
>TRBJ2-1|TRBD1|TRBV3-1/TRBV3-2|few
CASSQRTGDQFF
TGTGCCAGCAGCCAAAGGACAGGCGACCAGTTCTTC
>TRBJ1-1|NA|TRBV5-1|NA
CASSYQSRGDTEAFF
TGCGCCAGCAGTTATCAGAGCAGGGGAGACACTGAAGCTTTCTTT
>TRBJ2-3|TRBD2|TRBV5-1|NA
CASSPLGLAGVTQYF
TGCGCCAGCAGCCCCCTCGGACTAGCGGGAGTTACGCAGTATTTT
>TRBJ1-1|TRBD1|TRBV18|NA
CASSPSQGKNTEAFF
TGTGCCAGCTCACCATCACAGGGGAAGAACACTGAAGCTTTCTTT
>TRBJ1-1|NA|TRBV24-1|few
CATSEDSRNTEAFF
TGTGCCACCAGTGAAGACAGCCGAAACACTGAAGCTTTCTTT
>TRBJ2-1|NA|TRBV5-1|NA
CASSLLGGSPDNEQFF
TGCGCCAGCAGCTTACTAGGGGGTTCTCCCGACAATGAGCAGTTCTTC
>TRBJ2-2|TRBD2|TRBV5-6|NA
CASSLSLASGSHTGELFF
TGTGCCAGCAGCTTGAGTTTGGCTAGCGGGAGCCACACCGGGGAGCTGTTTTTT
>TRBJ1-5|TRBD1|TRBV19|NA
CASRGQGGGQPQHF
TGTGCCAGTAGGGGACAGGGCGGAGGTCAGCCCCAGCATTTT
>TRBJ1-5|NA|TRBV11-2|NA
CASSWGRNQPQHF
TGTGCCAGCAGCTGGGGGCGCAATCAGCCCCAGCATTTT
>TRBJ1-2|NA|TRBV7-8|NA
CASSGRDTSYGYTF
TGTGCCAGCAGCGGAAGGGACACCTCCTATGGCTACACCTTC
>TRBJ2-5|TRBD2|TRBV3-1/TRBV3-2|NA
CASSHQRGNKETQYF
TGTGCCAGCAGCCACCAGCGGGGGAACAAAGAGACCCAGTACTTC
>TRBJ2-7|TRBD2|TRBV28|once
CASSREGPYEQYF
TGTGCCAGCAGCCGGGAGGGGCCATACGAGCAGTACTTC
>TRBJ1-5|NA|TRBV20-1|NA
CSASKTGSVQPQHF
TGCAGTGCTAGTAAAACAGGGTCGGTTCAGCCCCAGCATTTT
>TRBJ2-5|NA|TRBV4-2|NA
CASSQAAGEETQYF
TGTGCCAGCAGCCAAGCAGCAGGTGAAGAGACCCAGTACTTC
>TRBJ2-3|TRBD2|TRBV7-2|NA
CASSLELAGSRTQYF
TGTGCCAGCAGCTTAGAACTAGCGGGATCTCGTACGCAGTATTTT
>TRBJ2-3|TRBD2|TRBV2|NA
CASRAGTRSTDTQYF
TGTGCCAGCCGAGCCGGGACTAGGAGCACAGATACGCAGTATTTT
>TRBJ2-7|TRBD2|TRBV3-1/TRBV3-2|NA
CASSLSGGRNEQYF
TGTGCCAGCAGCCTCTCGGGGGGTAGGAACGAGCAGTACTTC
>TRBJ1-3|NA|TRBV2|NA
CASNGQPSSGNTIYF
TGTGCCAGCAATGGACAGCCGAGCTCTGGAAACACCATATATTTT
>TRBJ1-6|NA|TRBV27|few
CASSPPEGRSPLHF
TGTGCCAGCAGTCCCCCGGAGGGACGGTCACCCCTCCACTTT
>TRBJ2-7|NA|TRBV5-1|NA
CASRRGSPGSEQYF
TGCGCCAGCCGTCGCGGGTCCCCTGGGAGCGAGCAGTACTTC
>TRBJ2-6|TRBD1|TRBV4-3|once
CASSQEGGAGANVLTF
TGCGCCAGCAGCCAAGAAGGGGGCGCTGGGGCCAACGTCCTGACTTTC
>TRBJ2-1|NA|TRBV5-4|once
CASSPQRVIVNEQFF
TGTGCCAGCAGTCCCCAACGGGTAATAGTCAATGAGCAGTTCTTC
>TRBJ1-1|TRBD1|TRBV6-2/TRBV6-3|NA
CASSSGTGLLNTEAFF
TGTGCCAGCAGTTCCGGGACAGGACTCCTTAACACTGAAGCTTTCTTT
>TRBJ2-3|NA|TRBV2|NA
CASSPLGGGFTDTQYF
TGTGCCAGCAGTCCCCTTGGCGGGGGCTTCACAGATACGCAGTATTTT
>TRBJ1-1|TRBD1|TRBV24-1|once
CATSAGGGDTEAFF
TGTGCCACCAGTGCAGGGGGCGGGGACACTGAAGCTTTCTTT
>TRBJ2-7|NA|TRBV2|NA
CASRSPGGTYEQYF
TGTGCCAGCAGGTCCCCAGGCGGGACCTACGAGCAGTACTTC
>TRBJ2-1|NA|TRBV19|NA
CASSGATRGHEQFF
TGTGCCAGTAGTGGGGCGACTAGAGGCCATGAGCAGTTCTTC
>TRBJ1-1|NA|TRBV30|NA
CAWSEGGAGEAFF
TGTGCCTGGAGTGAGGGGGGGGCCGGTGAAGCTTTCTTT
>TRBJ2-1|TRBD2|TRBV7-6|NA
CASSLDLAANEQFF
TGTGCCAGCAGCTTAGACCTAGCGGCCAATGAGCAGTTCTTC
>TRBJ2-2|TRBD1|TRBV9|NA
CASSLRQGGTGELFF
TGTGCCAGCAGCCTCCGACAGGGGGGCACCGGGGAGCTGTTTTTT